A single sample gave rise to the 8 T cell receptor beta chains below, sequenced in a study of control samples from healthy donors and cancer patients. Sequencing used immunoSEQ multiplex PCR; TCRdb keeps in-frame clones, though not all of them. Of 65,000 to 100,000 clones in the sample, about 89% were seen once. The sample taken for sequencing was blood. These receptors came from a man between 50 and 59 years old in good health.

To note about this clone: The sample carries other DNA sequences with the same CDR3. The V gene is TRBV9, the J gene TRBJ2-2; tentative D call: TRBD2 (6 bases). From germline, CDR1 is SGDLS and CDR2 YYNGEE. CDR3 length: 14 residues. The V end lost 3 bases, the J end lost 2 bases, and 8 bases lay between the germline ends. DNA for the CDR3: TGTGCCAGCAGCGCCGGGACTAACACCGGGGAGCTGTTTTTT. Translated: CASSAGTNTGELFF.

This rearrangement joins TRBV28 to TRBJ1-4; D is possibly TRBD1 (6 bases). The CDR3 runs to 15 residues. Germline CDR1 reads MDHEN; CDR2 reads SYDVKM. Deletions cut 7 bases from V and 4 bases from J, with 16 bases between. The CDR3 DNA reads TGTGCCAGCACTAAAGGCGGCAGGGGTAATGAAAAACTGTTTTTT. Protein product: CASTKGGRGNEKLFF.

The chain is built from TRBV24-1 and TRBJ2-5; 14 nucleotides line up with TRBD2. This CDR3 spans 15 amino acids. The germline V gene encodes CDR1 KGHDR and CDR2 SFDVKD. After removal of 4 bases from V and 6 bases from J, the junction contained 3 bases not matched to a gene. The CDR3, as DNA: TGTGCCACCAGTGAGACTAGCGGGGGGGCGAAGACCCAGTACTTC. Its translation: CATSETSGGAKTQYF.

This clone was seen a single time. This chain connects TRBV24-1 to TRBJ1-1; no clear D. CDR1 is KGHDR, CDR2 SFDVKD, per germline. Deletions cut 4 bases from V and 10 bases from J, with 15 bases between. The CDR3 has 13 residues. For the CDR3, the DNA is TGTGCCACCAGTGACCCTTCGGCGGGGAGAGCTTTCTTT. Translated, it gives CATSDPSAGRAFF.

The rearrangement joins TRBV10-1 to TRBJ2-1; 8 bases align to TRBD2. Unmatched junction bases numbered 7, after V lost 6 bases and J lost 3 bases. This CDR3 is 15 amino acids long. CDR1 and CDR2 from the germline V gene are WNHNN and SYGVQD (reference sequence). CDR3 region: CASSPTGGGYNEQFF. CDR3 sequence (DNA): TGCGCCAGCAGCCCAACGGGGGGGGGCTACAATGAGCAGTTCTTC.

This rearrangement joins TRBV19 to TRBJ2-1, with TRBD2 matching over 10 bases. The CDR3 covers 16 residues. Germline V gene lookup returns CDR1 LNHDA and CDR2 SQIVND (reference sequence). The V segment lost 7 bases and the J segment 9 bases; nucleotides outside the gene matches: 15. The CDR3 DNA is TGTGCCAGTACTCTAGCGGGGGACGCCCGGGCCCGTGAGCAGTTCTTC. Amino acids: CASTLAGDARAREQFF.

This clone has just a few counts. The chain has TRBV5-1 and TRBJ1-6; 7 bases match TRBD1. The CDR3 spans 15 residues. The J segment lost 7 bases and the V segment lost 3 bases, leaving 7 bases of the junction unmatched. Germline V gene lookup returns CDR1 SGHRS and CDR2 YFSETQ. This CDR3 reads CASSSIDRVNSPLHF. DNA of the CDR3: TGCGCCAGCAGCTCGATAGACAGGGTCAATTCACCCCTCCACTTT.

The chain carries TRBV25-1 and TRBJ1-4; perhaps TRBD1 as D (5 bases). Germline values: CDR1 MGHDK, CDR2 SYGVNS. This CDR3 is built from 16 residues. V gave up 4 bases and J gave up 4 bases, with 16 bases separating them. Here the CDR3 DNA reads TGTGCCAGCAGTGCCACTCGACAGTCCTATAATGAAAAACTGTTTTTT. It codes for CASSATRQSYNEKLFF.